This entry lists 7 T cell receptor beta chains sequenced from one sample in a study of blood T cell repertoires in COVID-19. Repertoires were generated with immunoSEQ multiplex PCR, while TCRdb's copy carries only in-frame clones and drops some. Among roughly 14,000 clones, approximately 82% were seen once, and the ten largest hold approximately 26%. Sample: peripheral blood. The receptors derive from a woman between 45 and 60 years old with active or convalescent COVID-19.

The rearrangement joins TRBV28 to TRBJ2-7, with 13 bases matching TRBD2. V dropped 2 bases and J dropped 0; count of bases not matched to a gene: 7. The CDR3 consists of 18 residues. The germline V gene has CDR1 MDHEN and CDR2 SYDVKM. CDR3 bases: TGTGCCAGCAGTTTAGGACTAGCGGGAGCCTTAAGCTCCTACGAGCAGTACTTC. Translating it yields CASSLGLAGALSSYEQYF.

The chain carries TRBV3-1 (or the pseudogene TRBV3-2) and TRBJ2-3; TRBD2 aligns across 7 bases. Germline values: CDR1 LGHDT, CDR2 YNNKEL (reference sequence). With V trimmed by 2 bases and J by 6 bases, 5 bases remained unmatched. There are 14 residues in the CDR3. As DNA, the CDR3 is TGTGCCAGCAGCCAATGGCGGGGGATGGATACGCAGTATTTT. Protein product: CASSQWRGMDTQYF.

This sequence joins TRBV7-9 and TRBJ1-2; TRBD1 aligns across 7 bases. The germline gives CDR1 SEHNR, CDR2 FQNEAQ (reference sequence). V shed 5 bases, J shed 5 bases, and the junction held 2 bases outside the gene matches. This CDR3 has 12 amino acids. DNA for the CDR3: TGTGCCAGCAGCCGACAGGGTTATGGCTACACCTTC. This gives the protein CASSRQGYGYTF.

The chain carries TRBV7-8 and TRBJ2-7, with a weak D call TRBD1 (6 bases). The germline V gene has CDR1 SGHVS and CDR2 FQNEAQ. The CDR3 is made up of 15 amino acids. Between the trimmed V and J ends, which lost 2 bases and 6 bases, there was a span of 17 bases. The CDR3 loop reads CASSLRQGRTGEQYF. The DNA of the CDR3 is TGTGCCAGCAGCTTACGCCAGGGGCGTACAGGCGAGCAGTACTTC. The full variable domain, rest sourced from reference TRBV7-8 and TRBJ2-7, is GAGVSQSPRYKVAKRGQDVALRCDPISGHVSLFWYQQALGQGPEFLTYFQNEAQLDKSGLPSDRFFAERPEGSVSTLKIQRTQQEDSAVYLCASSLRQGRTGEQYFGPGTRLTVT.

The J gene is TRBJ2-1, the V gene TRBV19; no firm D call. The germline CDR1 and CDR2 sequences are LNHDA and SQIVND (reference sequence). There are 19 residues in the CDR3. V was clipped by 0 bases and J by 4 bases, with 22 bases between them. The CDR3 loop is CASSIDGPTRLTPYNEQFF. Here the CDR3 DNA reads TGTGCCAGTAGTATAGACGGCCCAACTCGGTTGACTCCTTACAATGAGCAGTTCTTC.

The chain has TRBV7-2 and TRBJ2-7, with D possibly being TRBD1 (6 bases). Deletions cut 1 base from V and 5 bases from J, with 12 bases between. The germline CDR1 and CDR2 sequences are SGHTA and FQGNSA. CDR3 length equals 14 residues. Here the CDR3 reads CASSLGPRGNEQYF. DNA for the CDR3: TGTGCCAGCAGCTTAGGCCCCAGGGGAAACGAGCAGTACTTC. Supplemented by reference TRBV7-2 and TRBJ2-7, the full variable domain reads GAGVSQSPSNKVTEKGKDVELRCDPISGHTALYWYRQSLGQGLEFLIYFQGNSAPDKSGLPSDRFSAERTGGSVSTLTIQRTQQEDSAVYLCASSLGPRGNEQYFGPGTRLTVT.

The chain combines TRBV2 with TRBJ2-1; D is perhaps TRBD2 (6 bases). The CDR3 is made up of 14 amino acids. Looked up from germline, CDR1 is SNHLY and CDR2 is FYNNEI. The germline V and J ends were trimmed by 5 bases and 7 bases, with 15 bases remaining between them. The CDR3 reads CASSSREVGNEQFF. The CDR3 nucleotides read TGTGCCAGCAGTAGTAGGGAGGTTGGGAATGAGCAGTTCTTC.